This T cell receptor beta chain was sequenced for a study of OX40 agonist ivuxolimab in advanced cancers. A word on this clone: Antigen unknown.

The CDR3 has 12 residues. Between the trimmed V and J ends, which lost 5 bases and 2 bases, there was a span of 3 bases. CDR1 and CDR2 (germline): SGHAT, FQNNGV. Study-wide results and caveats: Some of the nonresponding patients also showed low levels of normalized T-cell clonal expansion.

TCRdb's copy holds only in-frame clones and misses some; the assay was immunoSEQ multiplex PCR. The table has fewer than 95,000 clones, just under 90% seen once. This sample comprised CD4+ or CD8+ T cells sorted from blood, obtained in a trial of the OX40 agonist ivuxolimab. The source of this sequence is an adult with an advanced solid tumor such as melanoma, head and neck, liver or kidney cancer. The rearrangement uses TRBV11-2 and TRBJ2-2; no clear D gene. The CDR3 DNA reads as TGTGCCAGCAGCCTAAACACCGGGGAGCTGTTTTTT. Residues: CASSLNTGELFF.